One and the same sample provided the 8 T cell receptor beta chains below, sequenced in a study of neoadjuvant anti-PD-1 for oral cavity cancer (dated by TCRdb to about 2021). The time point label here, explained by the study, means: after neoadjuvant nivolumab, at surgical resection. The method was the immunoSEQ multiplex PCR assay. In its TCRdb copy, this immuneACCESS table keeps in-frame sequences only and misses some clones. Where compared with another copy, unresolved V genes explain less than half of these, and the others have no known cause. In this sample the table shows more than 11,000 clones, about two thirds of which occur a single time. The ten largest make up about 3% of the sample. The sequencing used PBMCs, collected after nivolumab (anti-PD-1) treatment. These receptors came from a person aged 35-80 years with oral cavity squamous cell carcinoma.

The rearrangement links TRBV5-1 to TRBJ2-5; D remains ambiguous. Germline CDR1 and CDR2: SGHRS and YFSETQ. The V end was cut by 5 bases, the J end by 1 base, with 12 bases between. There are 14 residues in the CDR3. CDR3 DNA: TGCGCCAGCAGTGAACTACCTTTCCAAGAGACCCAGTACTTC. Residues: CASSELPFQETQYF.

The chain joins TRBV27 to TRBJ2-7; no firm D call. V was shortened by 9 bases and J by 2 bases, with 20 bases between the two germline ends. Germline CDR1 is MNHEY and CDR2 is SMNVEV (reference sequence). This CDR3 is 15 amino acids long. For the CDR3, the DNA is TGTGCCAGTAGTGGATCCGGGCGCATACCCTACGAGCAGTACTTC. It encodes CASSGSGRIPYEQYF.

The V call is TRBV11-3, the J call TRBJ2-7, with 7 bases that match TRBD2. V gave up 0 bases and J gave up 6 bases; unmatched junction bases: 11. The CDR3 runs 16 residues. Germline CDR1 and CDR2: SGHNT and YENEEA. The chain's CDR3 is CASSLELGGSASEQYF. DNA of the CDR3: TGTGCCAGCAGCTTAGAACTGGGCGGGAGTGCGTCCGAGCAGTACTTC.

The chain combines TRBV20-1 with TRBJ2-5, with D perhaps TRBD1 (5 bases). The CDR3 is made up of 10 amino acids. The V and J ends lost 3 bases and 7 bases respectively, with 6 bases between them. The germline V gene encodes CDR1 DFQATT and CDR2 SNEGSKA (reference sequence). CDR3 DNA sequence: TGCAGTGCTAGCACAGGGACCCAGTACTTC. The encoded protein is CSASTGTQYF.

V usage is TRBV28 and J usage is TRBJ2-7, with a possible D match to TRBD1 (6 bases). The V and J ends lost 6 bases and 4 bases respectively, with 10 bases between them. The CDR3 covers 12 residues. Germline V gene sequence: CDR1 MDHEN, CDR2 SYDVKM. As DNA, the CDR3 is TGTGCCAGCAGGAACAGGGTTTACGAGCAGTACTTC. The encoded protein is CASRNRVYEQYF.

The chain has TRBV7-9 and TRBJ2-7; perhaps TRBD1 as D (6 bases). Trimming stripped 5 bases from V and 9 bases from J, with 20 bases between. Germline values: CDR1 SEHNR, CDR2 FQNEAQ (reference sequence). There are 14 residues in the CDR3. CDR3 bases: TGTGCCAGCAGCCGATGGGACACCCCCCTTGTGCAGTACTTC. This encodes CASSRWDTPLVQYF.

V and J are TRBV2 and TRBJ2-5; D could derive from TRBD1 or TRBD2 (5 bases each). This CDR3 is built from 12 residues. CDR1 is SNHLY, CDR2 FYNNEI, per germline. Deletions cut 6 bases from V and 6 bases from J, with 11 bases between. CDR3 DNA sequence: TGTGCCAGCAGAGGGGACGATAAGACCCAGTACTTC. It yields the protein CASRGDDKTQYF.

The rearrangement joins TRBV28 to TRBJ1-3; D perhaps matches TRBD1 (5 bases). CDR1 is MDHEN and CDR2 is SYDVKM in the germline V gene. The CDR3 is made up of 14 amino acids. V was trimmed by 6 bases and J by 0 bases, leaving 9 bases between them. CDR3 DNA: TGTGCCAGCAGACGGACACTCTCTGGAAACACCATATATTTT. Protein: CASRRTLSGNTIYF.